Sequencing of this T cell receptor beta chain was carried out in a study of CD8 T cells in ankylosing spondylitis (dated by TCRdb to about 2017). Describing the broader study: The study profiled T cell receptor beta repertoires in healthy donors and ankylosing spondylitis patients to find disease-linked TCR variants. Samples of peripheral blood were taken, and for ankylosing spondylitis patients, synovial fluid was collected as well. The full study cohort was made up of about two dozen ankylosing spondylitis patients and over 90 healthy donors.

This clonotype was recorded many times. No antigen is known for it. Base-call qualities are not available, and no considerably larger clone is one nucleotide away. Findings and caveats that apply to the study as a whole: A TCR beta motif of eight highly homologous amino acid variants appeared characteristic of blood from ankylosing spondylitis patients. In peripheral blood, the disease-linked clones were found at relatively low frequencies and had a CD8+ phenotype. Some motif variants were previously reported in synovial fluid and blood of reactive arthritis patients, suggesting common disease-initiation mechanisms. The disease-linked clones were reported as significantly enriched in matched synovial fluid samples from ankylosing spondylitis patients.

Sequencing took place on an Illumina HiSeq 2500. Quantitative 5'-RACE with molecular barcodes was used to prepare TCR beta libraries. Per the source publication's procedure: A new computational method based on a probabilistic model of VDJ rearrangement was used to identify disease-linked TCR variants. TCRdb handled the public reads itself, with Q25 trimming in fastp and clone calling in MiXCR, and kept productive beta chains. Each entry merges the rows of one CDR3 protein and shows their most common DNA and genes. TCRdb assigned the V and J calls; the authors' analysis was not used. Across this sample there are 200,000 or so distinct CDR3 sequences, with under 15% seen only once. The ten largest make up more than 9.5% of the sample. The specimen sequenced was blood, either unsorted or a sorted T cell fraction (not recorded which). The sequence came from a female donor with ankylosing spondylitis or in good health (not recorded which).

The base sequence is TGTGCCAGCAAACCGGGGGGGGACGATTGGTTCAATGAGCAGTTCTTC. Translated, it reads CASKPGGDDWFNEQFF. This chain is built from TRBV6-1 and TRBJ2-1, and 8 junction bases match TRBD2. There are 16 amino acids in the CDR3, from cysteine to phenylalanine inclusive. CDR3 DNA only is kept here, 48 bases in frame from base 1. V loses 7 bases at its end and J loses 6 bases; junction bases beyond the gene matches: 14. CDR1 and CDR2 are drawn from the germline V gene: MNHNS, SASEGT.